This TCR beta chain originates from a study of CD8+ T cells in alopecia areata. Germline V lookup: CDR1 SGHTA, CDR2 FQGNSA. The CDR3 spans 15 residues. The V segment lost 3 bases and the J segment 2 bases; nucleotides outside the gene matches: 4. Extracted RNA was reverse transcribed, and the resulting cDNA served as sequencing template. TCRdb's copy holds only in-frame clones and misses some; the assay was immunoSEQ multiplex PCR. The sample has tens of thousands of clones, about three fifths seen once. The chain has TRBV7-2 and TRBJ2-3, with 8 nucleotides matching TRBD2. This receptor was obtained from a human donor with alopecia areata. The sequencing input was NKG2D-high CD8+ T cells sorted from blood. The CDR3 reads CASSLISGVTDTQYF. Written as DNA, the CDR3 is TGTGCCAGCAGCTTGATTAGCGGGGTCACAGATACGCAGTATTTT.